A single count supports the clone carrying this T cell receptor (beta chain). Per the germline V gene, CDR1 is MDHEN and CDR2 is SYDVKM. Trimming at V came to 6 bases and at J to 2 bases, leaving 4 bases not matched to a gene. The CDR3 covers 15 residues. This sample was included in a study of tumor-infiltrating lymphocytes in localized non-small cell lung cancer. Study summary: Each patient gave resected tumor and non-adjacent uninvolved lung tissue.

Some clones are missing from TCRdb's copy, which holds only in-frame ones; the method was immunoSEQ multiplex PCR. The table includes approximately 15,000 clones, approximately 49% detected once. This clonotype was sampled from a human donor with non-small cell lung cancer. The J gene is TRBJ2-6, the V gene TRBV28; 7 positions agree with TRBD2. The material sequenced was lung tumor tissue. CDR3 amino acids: CASSLGGAGANVLTF. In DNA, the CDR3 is TGTGCCAGCAGCCTGGGGGGGGCTGGGGCCAACGTCCTGACTTTC.